Presented here are 15 T cell receptor beta chains from one specimen sequenced in a study of cytomegalovirus exposure and HLA in healthy donors. PCR was performed using 60 Vbeta and 13 Jbeta primers. Assay used: immunoSEQ multiplex PCR; TCRdb lists only in-frame clones, some missing. The sample has approximately 130,000 clones, over 70% seen once. Sequencing used PBMCs. The receptor source for this set is a woman aged 40 to 55 in good health and CMV-seronegative.

This chain uses TRBV7-9 with TRBJ2-5, with unresolved D. Trimming shortened V by 1 base and J by 0 bases, and 15 bases separated the two germline ends. Germline V gene lookup returns CDR1 SEHNR and CDR2 FQNEAQ (reference sequence). The CDR3 runs to 17 residues. CDR3 amino acids: CASSLGLGQRDQETQYF. CDR3 coding DNA: TGTGCCAGCAGCTTAGGTCTTGGCCAGCGAGACCAAGAGACCCAGTACTTC.

The chain is built from TRBV5-1 and TRBJ2-5, with D possibly matching TRBD1 (6 bases). The germline V and J ends were trimmed by 1 base and 5 bases, with 12 bases remaining between them. Germline assignment: CDR1 SGHRS and CDR2 YFSETQ. This CDR3 has 14 residues. The CDR3 DNA reads TGCGCCAGCAGCTTGAACAGGGCGGACGAGACCCAGTACTTC. Encoded protein: CASSLNRADETQYF.

The chain employs TRBV29-1 and TRBJ1-5; TRBD1 is a possible D gene (5 bases). CDR3 length: 12 residues. CDR1 SQVTM and CDR2 ANQGSEA come from the germline V gene. The V and J ends lost 5 bases and 8 bases respectively, with 13 bases between them. The CDR3 reads CSVSNGGEPQHF. The CDR3 nucleotides are TGCAGCGTTTCGAACGGGGGGGAGCCCCAGCATTTT.

The chain links TRBV5-1 to TRBJ2-5, with D maybe TRBD2 (6 bases). This CDR3 is 16 amino acids long. CDR1 is SGHRS and CDR2 is YFSETQ in the germline V gene. V lost 0 bases and J lost 1, with 13 bases in between. CDR3 in DNA: TGCGCCAGCAGCTTGGCACTGCGGGGCCGCCAAGAGACCCAGTACTTC. Amino acid sequence: CASSLALRGRQETQYF.

The J gene is TRBJ2-1, the V gene TRBV6-1; D is unresolved. The CDR3 spans 14 residues. From germline, CDR1 is MNHNS and CDR2 SASEGT. V lost 1 base and J lost 4, with 8 bases in between. CDR3 coding DNA: TGTGCCAGCAGTGAAGAGTTAGATTACAATGAGCAGTTCTTC. Residues: CASSEELDYNEQFF.

This clone was seen more than once but under ten times. The chain has TRBV6-6 and TRBJ1-1; no firm D call. Between the trimmed V and J ends, which lost 2 bases and 4 bases, there was a span of 11 bases. The CDR3 spans 14 residues. The germline CDR1 and CDR2 sequences are MNHNY and SVGAGI (reference sequence). CDR3 in DNA: TGTGCCAGCAGTTACATACGGGGAGCCACTGAAGCTTTCTTT. It yields the protein CASSYIRGATEAFF.

This clone was observed a few times. The V gene is TRBV28, the J gene TRBJ1-2; possibly TRBD1 for D (5 bases). From germline, CDR1 is MDHEN and CDR2 SYDVKM. The V and J ends lost 5 bases and 3 bases respectively, with 13 bases between them. This CDR3 has 14 residues. This CDR3 is CASSRSDIDYGYTF. In DNA, the CDR3 is TGTGCCAGCAGTCGATCGGACATTGACTATGGCTACACCTTC.

The chain joins TRBV6-4 to TRBJ2-2, with TRBD1 identical over 11 bases. The CDR3 has 16 amino acids. Germline-derived CDR1 and CDR2 are MRHNA and SNTAGT. V lost 3 bases and J lost 6; bases outside the gene matches: 6. The CDR3: CASSESGQGAAGELFF. The CDR3 region has the DNA TGTGCCAGCAGTGAATCCGGACAGGGGGCGGCCGGGGAGCTGTTTTTT.

The chain combines TRBV7-8 with TRBJ2-5; 8 nucleotides match TRBD2. V was pared by 5 bases and J by 3 bases, with 11 bases of the junction left unmatched. The CDR3 is 16 amino acids. Per the germline V gene, CDR1 is SGHVS and CDR2 is FQNEAQ. CDR3: CASSLLSGRGEETQYF. CDR3 bases: TGTGCCAGCAGCCTCCTGTCCGGGAGGGGGGAAGAGACCCAGTACTTC.

The V call is TRBV5-1, the J call TRBJ2-5; TRBD2 is a possible D gene (5 bases). The CDR3 sequence is 15 residues long. V lost 4 bases to trimming and J lost 1 base, with 14 bases between them. Germline V gene sequence: CDR1 SGHRS, CDR2 YFSETQ. CDR3 sequence (DNA): TGCGCCAGCAGCCCTGTCGGGGAACCCCAAGAGACCCAGTACTTC. This gives the protein CASSPVGEPQETQYF.

The chain joins TRBV9 to TRBJ2-3; D gene ambiguous. Germline-derived CDR1 and CDR2 are SGDLS and YYNGEE. Trimming removed 3 bases at V and 0 bases at J, with 11 bases between. This CDR3 is built from 15 residues. The CDR3 is CASSGAGSSTDTQYF. CDR3 in DNA: TGTGCCAGCAGCGGGGCCGGCAGTAGCACAGATACGCAGTATTTT.

The chain joins TRBV18 to TRBJ2-5, with D possibly being TRBD1 (5 bases). The DNA end is more similar to TRBJ2-7, so the J call may be wrong. The germline V gene encodes CDR1 KGHSH and CDR2 LQKENI. This CDR3 spans 18 amino acids. The CDR3 region has the DNA TGTGCCAGCTCACCACCAAATCCGAGAACAGGCGGCCTCTACGAGCAGTACTTC. It yields the protein CASSPPNPRTGGLYEQYF.

The chain recombines TRBV28 with TRBJ2-1; the D is unclear. Trimming left V 8 bases short and J 0 bases short, with 11 bases between. This CDR3 region has 14 residues. Germline CDR1 is MDHEN and CDR2 is SYDVKM. CDR3 sequence reads: CASLAGSSYNEQFF. The DNA of the CDR3 is TGTGCCAGCCTCGCAGGAAGCTCCTACAATGAGCAGTTCTTC.

The chain has TRBV12-2 and TRBJ2-3; no check of the table's D call, TRBD2, against the DNA was made. TRBV12-2 is a pseudogene segment. The CDR3 sequence is 15 residues long. The CDR3 here is CASRLSPLGTDTQYF. In nucleotides, the CDR3 is TGTGCAAGTCGCTTAAGCCCCTTGGGCACAGATACGCAGTATTTT.

The V and J genes are TRBV6-7 and TRBJ2-3; maybe TRBD2 (5 bases). TRBV6-7 is treated as an ORF (open reading frame) with a function not yet certain. This CDR3 has 13 amino acids. The ends were cut back, 0 bases at V and 7 bases at J, with 8 bases in the middle. CDR3 in DNA: TGTGCCAGCAGTTACTCCCCGGGGTATACGCAGTATTTT. Translated: CASSYSPGYTQYF.